This T cell receptor (beta chain) was recorded in a study of tumor-infiltrating lymphocytes in primary liver carcinoma. About the study: Spanning 30 to 69 years of age, the patients were men and women.

Points from the study as a whole: Pairs of tumor regions overlapped more than tumor-adjacent and tumor-blood pairs did. About 8-25% of top clones, no more, were shared by all five regions.

Starting material for RNA and DNA co-extraction consisted of roughly 19-31 mg of unsorted bulk tissue. Every tumor sample analyzed contained over 80% viable tumor cells. A constant-region primer primed TCR beta cDNA synthesis from 500 to 550 ng of total RNA. It was through three nested multiplex PCR rounds of slightly modified ARM-PCR that TCR beta libraries arose. TCRdb itself ran the multiplex PCR reads through MiXCR, one entry per CDR3 protein. Among nearly 50,000 distinct CDR3 sequences listed, about three quarters were seen once. Remarks on this clonotype: As yet, its antigen is unknown. A much larger clone is a single base away; this may be a read error.

The receptor comes from a man aged 35 to 55 with primary liver carcinoma and hepatitis B virus infection. The specimen was liver tumor tissue from sampling region 3. Noted subset: tumor region T3, left-lateral pole.

CDR3 protein: CASIPDSSSTDTQCF. The CDR3 DNA is TGTGCCAGCATCCCGGACAGCTCTTCGACAGATACGCAGTGTTTT. The chain couples TRBV28 to TRBJ2-3, with D possibly being TRBD1 (6 bases). The CDR3 length is 15 residues. CDR1 and CDR2 (germline): MDHEN, SYDVKM. The entire variable domain, with the rest obtained from reference TRBV28 and TRBJ2-3, is as follows: DVKVTQSSRYLVKRTGEKVFLECVQDMDHENMFWYRQDPGLGLRLIYFSYDVKMKEKGDIPEGYSVSREKKERFSLILESASTNQTSMYLCASIPDSSSTDTQCFGPGTRLTVL.